This T cell receptor (beta chain) stems from a study of cytomegalovirus exposure and HLA in healthy donors. Overall study results and limits: Reports indicated that the classifier achieved high specificity and sensitivity in diagnosing cytomegalovirus status. It was reported that TCR beta sequences correctly inferred the HLA-A and HLA-B alleles for most subjects. Later analysis demonstrated an association between a missense DCLRE1C variant and TCR beta V- and J-gene trimming.

The PCR ran on 60 Vbeta and 13 Jbeta primers. Generated by immunoSEQ multiplex PCR, the TCRdb table keeps only in-frame clones and is missing some. The table lists about 130,000 clones, roughly 80% of them singletons. CDR1 and CDR2 from the germline V gene are LNHDA and SQIVND (reference sequence). Trimming removed 6 bases from V and 7 bases from J, with 16 bases in between. The CDR3 consists of 14 residues. A note on this clone: Its antigen is undetermined.

The sample taken for sequencing was PBMCs. The rearrangement uses TRBV19 and TRBJ1-5; D is perhaps TRBD1 (6 bases). This TCR was recovered from a man between 50 and 59 years old in good health and CMV-seronegative. CDR3 in amino acids: CASSTRGGTQPQHF. The CDR3 DNA reads TGTGCCAGTAGCACCCGGGGAGGGACACAGCCCCAGCATTTT.